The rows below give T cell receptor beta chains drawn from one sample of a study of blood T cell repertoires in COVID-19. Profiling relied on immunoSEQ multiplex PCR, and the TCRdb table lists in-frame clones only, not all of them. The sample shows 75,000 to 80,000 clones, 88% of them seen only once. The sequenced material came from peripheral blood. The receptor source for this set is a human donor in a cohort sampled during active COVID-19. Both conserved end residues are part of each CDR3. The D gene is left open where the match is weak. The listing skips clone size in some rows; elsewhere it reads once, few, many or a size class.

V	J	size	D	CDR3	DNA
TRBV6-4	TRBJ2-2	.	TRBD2	CASSGGSNAGELFF	TGTGCCAGCAGTGGCGGGAGTAACGCCGGGGAGCTGTTTTTT
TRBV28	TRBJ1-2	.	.	CASSQQGTTNYGYTF	TGTGCCAGCAGTCAACAGGGTACAACTAACTATGGCTACACCTTC
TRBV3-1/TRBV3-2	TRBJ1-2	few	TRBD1	CASSPHPDRVDWGYTF	TGTGCCAGCAGCCCTCATCCGGACAGGGTGGATTGGGGCTACACCTTC
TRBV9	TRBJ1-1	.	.	CASSPAGDTKAFF	TGTGCCAGCAGCCCCGCGGGGGACACTAAAGCTTTCTTT
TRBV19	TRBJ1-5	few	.	CASSLQGSNQPQHF	TGTGCCAGTAGTCTACAGGGATCAAATCAGCCCCAGCATTTT
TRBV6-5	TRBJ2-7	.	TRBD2	CASLVTSGTYEQYF	TGTGCCAGCTTAGTAACTAGCGGGACTTACGAGCAGTACTTC
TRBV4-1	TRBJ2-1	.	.	CASSQVSTVSDNEQFF	TGCGCCAGCAGCCAAGTTTCCACGGTGAGTGACAATGAGCAGTTCTTC
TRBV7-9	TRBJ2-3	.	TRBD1	CASSPRQGTTDTQYF	TGTGCCAGCAGCCCACGACAGGGGACCACAGATACGCAGTATTTT
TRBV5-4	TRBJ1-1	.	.	CASSYYRDEAFF	TGTGCCAGCAGCTACTACAGGGATGAAGCTTTCTTT
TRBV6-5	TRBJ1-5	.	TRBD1	CASTRDREGNQPQHF	TGTGCCAGCACCCGGGACAGGGAGGGCAATCAGCCCCAGCATTTT
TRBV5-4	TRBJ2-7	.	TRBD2	CASSLEGLAAEQYF	TGTGCCAGCAGCTTGGAGGGACTAGCTGCCGAGCAGTACTTC
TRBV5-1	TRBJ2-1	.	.	CASSYRESSYNEQFF	TGCGCCAGCAGCTACAGGGAGAGCTCCTACAATGAGCAGTTCTTC
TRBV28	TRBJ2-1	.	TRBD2	CASSYKAGANSFEQFF	TGTGCCAGCAGCTATAAAGCGGGGGCTAACTCCTTTGAGCAGTTCTTC
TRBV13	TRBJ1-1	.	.	CASSLGQRLENTEAFF	TGTGCCAGCAGCTTAGGCCAGAGACTCGAGAACACTGAAGCTTTCTTT
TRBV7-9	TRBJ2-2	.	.	CASSLGPTLADTGELFF	TGTGCCAGCAGCTTAGGTCCTACCCTCGCCGACACCGGGGAGCTGTTTTTT
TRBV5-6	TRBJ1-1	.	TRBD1	CASYQGQGYTEAFF	TGTGCCAGCTACCAAGGACAGGGGTACACTGAAGCTTTCTTT
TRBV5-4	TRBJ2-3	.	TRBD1	CASSQGQPRDTQYF	TGTGCCAGCAGCCAGGGACAGCCTAGAGATACGCAGTATTTT
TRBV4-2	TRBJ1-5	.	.	CASSQRQEGNQPQHF	TGTGCCAGCAGCCAACGACAGGAAGGCAATCAGCCCCAGCATTTT
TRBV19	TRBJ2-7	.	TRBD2	CASSNIAGDHEQYF	TGTGCCAGTAGTAACATAGCGGGAGATCACGAGCAGTACTTC
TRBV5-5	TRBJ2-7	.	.	CASSLVQGVYEQYF	TGTGCCAGCAGCTTGGTACAGGGAGTGTACGAGCAGTACTTC
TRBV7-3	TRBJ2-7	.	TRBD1	CASSLEGQGFYEQYF	TGTGCCAGCAGCTTAGAGGGACAGGGATTCTACGAGCAGTACTTC
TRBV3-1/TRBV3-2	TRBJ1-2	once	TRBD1	CASGETGGLHYGYTF	TGTGCCAGCGGGGAGACAGGGGGCCTTCACTATGGCTACACCTTC
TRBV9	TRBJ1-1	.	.	CASSVSDRTDEAFF	TGTGCCAGCAGCGTATCTGACAGAACCGATGAAGCTTTCTTT
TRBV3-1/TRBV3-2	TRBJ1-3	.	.	CASSQGSLGAGNTIYF	TGTGCCAGCAGCCAGGGGAGTTTAGGAGCTGGAAACACCATATATTTT
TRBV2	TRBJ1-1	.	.	CASSSTGQPNTEAFF	TGTGCCAGCAGCTCCACCGGACAGCCTAACACTGAAGCTTTCTTT
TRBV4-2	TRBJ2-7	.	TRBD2	CASSQAGGKRGVSYEQYF	TGTGCCAGCAGCCAAGCAGGGGGTAAGCGGGGGGTTTCCTACGAGCAGTACTTC
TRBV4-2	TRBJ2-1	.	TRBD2	CASSQVQAGDNEQFF	TGTGCCAGCAGCCAAGTGCAAGCGGGGGACAATGAGCAGTTCTTC
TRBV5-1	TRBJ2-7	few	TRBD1	CASSLDRGSYEQYF	TGCGCCAGCAGCTTGGACAGGGGCAGTTACGAGCAGTACTTC
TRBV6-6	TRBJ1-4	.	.	CASSTATNEKLFF	TGTGCCAGCAGTACAGCAACTAATGAAAAACTGTTTTTT
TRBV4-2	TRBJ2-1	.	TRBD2	CASSQDVRASGDVEQFF	TGTGCCAGCAGCCAAGATGTGCGGGCTAGCGGGGACGTTGAGCAGTTCTTC
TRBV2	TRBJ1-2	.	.	CASSLTGNYGYTF	TGTGCCAGCAGTCTTACAGGGAACTATGGCTACACCTTC
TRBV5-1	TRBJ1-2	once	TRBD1	CASSSIGGGNYGYTF	TGCGCCAGCAGCTCCATCGGAGGGGGCAACTATGGCTACACCTTC
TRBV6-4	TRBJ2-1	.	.	CASSDRDYNEQFF	TGTGCCAGCAGTGACCGGGACTACAATGAGCAGTTCTTC
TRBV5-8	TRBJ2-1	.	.	CASKLIVSSYNEQFF	TGTGCCAGCAAATTGATCGTTAGCTCCTACAATGAGCAGTTCTTC
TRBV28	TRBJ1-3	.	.	CASSLLRGAAGGNTIYF	TGTGCCAGCAGTTTGCTCCGGGGGGCAGCTGGAGGAAACACCATATATTTT
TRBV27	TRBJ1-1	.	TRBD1	CASSLQGANTEAFF	TGTGCCAGCAGTTTGCAGGGGGCGAACACTGAAGCTTTCTTT
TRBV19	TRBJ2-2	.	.	CASRIQENTGELFF	TGTGCCAGTAGAATCCAGGAGAACACCGGGGAGCTGTTTTTT